This TCR beta chain was identified during a study of blood T cells in healthy people across ages. This clonotype was detected a few times. Its cognate antigen is unknown. A sample-barcoded 5' primer and a J-beta primer mix were used in a second PCR of roughly 7 to 12 cycles. TCRdb fed the 5' RACE reads into MiXCR, producing one record per CDR3 protein. The table has around 1,900,000 distinct CDR3 sequences, around 40% seen once. Each donor gave 9 to 10 milliliters of peripheral blood. Germline V gives CDR1 DFQATT, CDR2 SNEGSKA (reference sequence). This CDR3 has 15 residues. V was clipped by 6 bases and J by 3 bases; unmatched bases: 7. Study observations and caveats: Without sorted subsets, naive and antigen-experienced compartments could not be conclusively compared. There was no known CMV status for donors, so expanded clonotype changes were possibly confounded. A roughly linear fall in TCR beta diversity per million T cells was seen with increasing age.

The sample comprised blood. This chain connects TRBV20-1 to TRBJ2-2, with TRBD2 identical over 10 bases. This sequence originates from a human donor in good health. CDR3 nucleotide sequence: TGCAGTGCCATCACTAGCGGGGAGGACACCGGGGAGCTGTTTTTT. This sequence encodes CSAITSGEDTGELFF.